This T cell receptor beta chain derives from a study of T cell repertoires in cytomegalovirus infection. Study background: TCR beta signatures that were public indicated CMV infection and matching HLA type. Overall study results and limits: There were carriers of CMV plus the relevant HLA, and cumulative public TCR beta family frequency identified them.

A single record per CDR3 protein comes from TCRdb applying MiXCR to the reads. The table lists about 130,000 distinct CDR3 sequences, 20% to 30% of them singletons. On this clonotype: The antigen remains unidentified.

Input material: PBMCs, sequenced either directly or after in vitro stimulation (not recorded which). This TCR came from a human donor in good health (CMV status not recorded). Some clones in this sample may be carry-over from other donors' samples.

In DNA form, the CDR3 reads TGTGCCAGCAGTGAGAGCCGCCACCGAGATACGCAGTATTTT. Translated: CASSESRHRDTQYF. The chain links TRBV6-1 to TRBJ2-3; D unresolved. Trimming removed 3 bases from V and 5 bases from J, with 12 bases in between. Germline V lookup: CDR1 MNHNS, CDR2 SASEGT. This CDR3 is 14 amino acids long.